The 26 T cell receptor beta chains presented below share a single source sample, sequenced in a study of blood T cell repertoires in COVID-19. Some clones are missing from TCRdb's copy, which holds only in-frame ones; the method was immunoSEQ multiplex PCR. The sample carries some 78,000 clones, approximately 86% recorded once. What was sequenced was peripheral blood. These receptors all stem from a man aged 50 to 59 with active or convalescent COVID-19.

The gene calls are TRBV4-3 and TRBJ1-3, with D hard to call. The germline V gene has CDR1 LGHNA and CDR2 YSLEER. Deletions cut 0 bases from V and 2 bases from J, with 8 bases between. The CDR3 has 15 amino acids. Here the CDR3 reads CASSQDSNPGNTIYF. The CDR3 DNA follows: TGCGCCAGCAGCCAAGATTCCAATCCTGGAAACACCATATATTTT.

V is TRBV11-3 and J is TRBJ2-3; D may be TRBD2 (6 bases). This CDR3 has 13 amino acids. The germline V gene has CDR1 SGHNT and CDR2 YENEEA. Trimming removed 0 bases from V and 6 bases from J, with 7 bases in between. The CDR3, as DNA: TGTGCCAGCAGCTTAGATCGGGGGGATACGCAGTATTTT. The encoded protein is CASSLDRGDTQYF.

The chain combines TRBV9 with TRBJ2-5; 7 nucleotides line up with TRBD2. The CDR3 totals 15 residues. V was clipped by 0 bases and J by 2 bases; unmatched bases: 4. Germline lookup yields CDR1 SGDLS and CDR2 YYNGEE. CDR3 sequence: CASSVARGEQETQYF. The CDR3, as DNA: TGTGCCAGCAGCGTAGCCCGGGGGGAACAAGAGACCCAGTACTTC.

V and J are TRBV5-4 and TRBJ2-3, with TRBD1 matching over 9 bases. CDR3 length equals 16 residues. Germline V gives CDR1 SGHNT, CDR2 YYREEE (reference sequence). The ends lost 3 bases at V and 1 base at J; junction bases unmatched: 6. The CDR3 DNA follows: TGTGCCAGCAGCTCGACAGGGGGGCTAGGCACAGATACGCAGTATTTT. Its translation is CASSSTGGLGTDTQYF.

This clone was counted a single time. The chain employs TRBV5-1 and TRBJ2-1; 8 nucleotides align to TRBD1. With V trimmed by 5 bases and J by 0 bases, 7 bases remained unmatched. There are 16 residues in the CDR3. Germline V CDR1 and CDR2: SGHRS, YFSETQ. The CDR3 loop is CASRYSGTGSYNEQFF. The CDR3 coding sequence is TGCGCCAGCAGATACTCCGGGACAGGCTCCTACAATGAGCAGTTCTTC.

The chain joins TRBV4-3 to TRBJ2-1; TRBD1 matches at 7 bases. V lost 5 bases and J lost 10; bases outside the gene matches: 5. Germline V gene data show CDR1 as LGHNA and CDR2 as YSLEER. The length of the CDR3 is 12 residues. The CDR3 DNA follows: TGCGCCAGCAGCTTACCGGGACAGGAGCAGTTCTTC. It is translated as CASSLPGQEQFF.

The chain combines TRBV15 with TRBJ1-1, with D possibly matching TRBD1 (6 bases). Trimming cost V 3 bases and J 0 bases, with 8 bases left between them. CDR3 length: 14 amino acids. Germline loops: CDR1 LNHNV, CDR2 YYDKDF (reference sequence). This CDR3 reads CATSRTGMNTEAFF. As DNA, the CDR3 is TGTGCCACCAGCAGGACAGGCATGAACACTGAAGCTTTCTTT.

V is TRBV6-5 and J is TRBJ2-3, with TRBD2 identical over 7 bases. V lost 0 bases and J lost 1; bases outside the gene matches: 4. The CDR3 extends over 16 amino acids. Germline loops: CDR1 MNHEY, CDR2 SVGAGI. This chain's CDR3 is CASSYSGGVGTDTQYF. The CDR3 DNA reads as TGTGCCAGCAGTTACTCGGGGGGGGTGGGCACAGATACGCAGTATTTT.

CDR3 DNA: TGTGCCATAGGGACAGATTACAGCTCTGGGGCCAACGTCCTGACTTTC. It specifies CAIGTDYSSGANVLTF. This chain connects TRBV10-3 to TRBJ2-6; 7 bases align to TRBD1. CDR1 and CDR2 (germline): ENHRY, SYGVKD. The CDR3 is 16 amino acids. The V segment lost 9 bases and the J segment 0 bases; nucleotides outside the gene matches: 8.

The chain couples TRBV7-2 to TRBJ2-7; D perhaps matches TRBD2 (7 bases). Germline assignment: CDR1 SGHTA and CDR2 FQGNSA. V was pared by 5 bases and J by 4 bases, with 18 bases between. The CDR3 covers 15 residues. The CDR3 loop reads CASSLRRGGDYEQYF. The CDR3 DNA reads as TGTGCCAGCAGCCTCCGAAGGGGGGGGGATTACGAGCAGTACTTC.

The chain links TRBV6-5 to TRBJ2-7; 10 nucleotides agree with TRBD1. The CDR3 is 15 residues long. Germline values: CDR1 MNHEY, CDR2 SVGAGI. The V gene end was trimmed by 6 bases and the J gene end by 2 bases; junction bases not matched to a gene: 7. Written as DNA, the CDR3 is TGTGCCAGCAGCCGACCGGGACAGGGGACCTACGAGCAGTACTTC. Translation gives CASSRPGQGTYEQYF.

CDR3 sequence: CASSPDTYGYTF. Here the CDR3 DNA reads TGTGCCAGCTCACCGGACACCTATGGCTACACCTTC. The chain carries TRBV18 and TRBJ1-2; a possible D gene is TRBD1 (5 bases). V lost 3 bases and J 4 bases, leaving 6 bases between the germline ends. The length of the CDR3 is 12 residues. Germline CDR1 and CDR2: KGHSH and LQKENI. The whole variable domain, filled in from reference TRBV18 and TRBJ1-2, reads NAGVMQNPRHLVRRRGQEARLRCSPMKGHSHVYWYRQLPEEGLKFMVYLQKENIIDESGMPKERFSAEFPKEGPSILRIQQVVRGDSAAYFCASSPDTYGYTFGSGTRLTVV.

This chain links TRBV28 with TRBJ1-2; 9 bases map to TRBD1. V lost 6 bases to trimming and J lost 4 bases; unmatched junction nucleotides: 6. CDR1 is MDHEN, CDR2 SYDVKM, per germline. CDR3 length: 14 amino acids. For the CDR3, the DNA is TGTGCCAGCAGACGGGGACAGGGAAGCTATGGCTACACCTTC. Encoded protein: CASRRGQGSYGYTF.

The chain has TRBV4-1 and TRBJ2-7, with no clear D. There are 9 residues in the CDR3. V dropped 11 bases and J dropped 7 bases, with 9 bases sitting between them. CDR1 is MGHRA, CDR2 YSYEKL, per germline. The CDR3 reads CAVSREQYV. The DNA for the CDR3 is TGCGCCGTCAGTCGTGAGCAGTACGTC.

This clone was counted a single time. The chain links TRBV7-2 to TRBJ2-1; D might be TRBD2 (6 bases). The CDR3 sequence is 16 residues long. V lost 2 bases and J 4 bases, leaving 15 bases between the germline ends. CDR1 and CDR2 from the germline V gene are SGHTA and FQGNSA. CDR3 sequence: CASSLWAGRNYNEQFF. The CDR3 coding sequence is TGTGCCAGCAGCTTATGGGCGGGACGGAATTACAATGAGCAGTTCTTC.

In DNA, the CDR3 is TGTGCCAGCTCACTTCGTTCCGGGGAGCTGTTTTTT. Encoded protein: CASSLRSGELFF. The genes are TRBV18 and TRBJ2-2; D unresolved. The CDR3 runs 12 residues. Germline V CDR1 and CDR2: KGHSH, LQKENI. V was shortened by 4 bases and J by 6 bases, with 6 bases between the two germline ends.

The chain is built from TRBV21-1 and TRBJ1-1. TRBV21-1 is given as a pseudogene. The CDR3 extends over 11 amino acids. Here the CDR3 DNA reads TGTGCCAGCAGCAAAGGAGCTGAAGCTTTCTTT. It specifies CASSKGAEAFF.

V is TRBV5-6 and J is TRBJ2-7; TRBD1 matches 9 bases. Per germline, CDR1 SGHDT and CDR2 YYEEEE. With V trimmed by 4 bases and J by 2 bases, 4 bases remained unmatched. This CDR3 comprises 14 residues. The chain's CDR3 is CASSGTGSAYEQYF. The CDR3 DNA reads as TGTGCCAGCAGCGGGACAGGGTCAGCCTACGAGCAGTACTTC.

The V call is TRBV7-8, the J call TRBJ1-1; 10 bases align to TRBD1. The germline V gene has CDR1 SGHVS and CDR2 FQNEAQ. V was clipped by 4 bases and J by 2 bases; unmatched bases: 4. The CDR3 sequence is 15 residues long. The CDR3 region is CASSSGQGSNTEAFF. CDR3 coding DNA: TGTGCCAGCAGCTCGGGACAGGGGAGTAACACTGAAGCTTTCTTT.

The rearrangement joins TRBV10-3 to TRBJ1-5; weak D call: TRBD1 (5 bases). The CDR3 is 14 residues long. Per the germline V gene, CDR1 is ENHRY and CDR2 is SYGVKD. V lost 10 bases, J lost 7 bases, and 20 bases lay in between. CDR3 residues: CATQPHQGEQPQHF. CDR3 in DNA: TGTGCCACCCAGCCGCATCAGGGTGAACAGCCCCAGCATTTT.

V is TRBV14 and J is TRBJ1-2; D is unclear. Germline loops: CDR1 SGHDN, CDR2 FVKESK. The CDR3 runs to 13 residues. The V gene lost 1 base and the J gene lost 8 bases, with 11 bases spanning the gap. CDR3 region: CASSQGQILGYTF. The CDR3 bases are TGTGCCAGCAGCCAAGGGCAGATTCTGGGCTACACCTTC.

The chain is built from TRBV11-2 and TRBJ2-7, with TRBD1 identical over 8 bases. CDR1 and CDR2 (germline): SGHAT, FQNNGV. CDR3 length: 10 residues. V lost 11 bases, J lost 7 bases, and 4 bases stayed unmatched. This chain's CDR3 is CARTGGEQYF. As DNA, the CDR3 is TGTGCCCGTACAGGGGGTGAGCAGTACTTC. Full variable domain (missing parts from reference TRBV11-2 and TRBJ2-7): EAGVAQSPRYKIIEKRQSVAFWCNPISGHATLYWYQQILGQGPKLLIQFQNNGVVDDSQLPKDRFSAERLKGVDSTLKIQPAKLEDSAVYLCARTGGEQYFGPGTRLTVT.

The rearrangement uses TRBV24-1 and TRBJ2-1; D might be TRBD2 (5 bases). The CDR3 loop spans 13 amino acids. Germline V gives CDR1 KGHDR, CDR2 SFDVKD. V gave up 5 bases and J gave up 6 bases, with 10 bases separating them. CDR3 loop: CATSGPLANEQFF. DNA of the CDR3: TGTGCCACCAGTGGCCCCCTAGCCAATGAGCAGTTCTTC.

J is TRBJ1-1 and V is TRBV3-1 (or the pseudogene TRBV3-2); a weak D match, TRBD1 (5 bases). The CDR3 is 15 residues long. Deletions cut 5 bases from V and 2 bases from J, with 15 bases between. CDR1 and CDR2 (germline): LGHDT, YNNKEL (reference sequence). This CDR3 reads CASSTSRQGNTEAFF. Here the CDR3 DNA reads TGTGCCAGCAGCACCTCTCGGCAGGGTAACACTGAAGCTTTCTTT.

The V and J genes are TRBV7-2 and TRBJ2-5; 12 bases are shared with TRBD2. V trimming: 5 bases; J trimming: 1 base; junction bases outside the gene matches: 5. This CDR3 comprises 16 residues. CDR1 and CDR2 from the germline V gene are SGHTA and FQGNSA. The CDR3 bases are TGTGCCAGCAGCCCCAGACTAGCGGGGGCCCAAGAGACCCAGTACTTC. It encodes CASSPRLAGAQETQYF.

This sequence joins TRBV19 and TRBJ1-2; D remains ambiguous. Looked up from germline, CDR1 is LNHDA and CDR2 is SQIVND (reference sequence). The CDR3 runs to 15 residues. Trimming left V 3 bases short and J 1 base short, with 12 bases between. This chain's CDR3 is CASSIQASNNYGYTF. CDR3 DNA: TGTGCCAGTAGTATCCAGGCGTCGAATAACTATGGCTACACCTTC.